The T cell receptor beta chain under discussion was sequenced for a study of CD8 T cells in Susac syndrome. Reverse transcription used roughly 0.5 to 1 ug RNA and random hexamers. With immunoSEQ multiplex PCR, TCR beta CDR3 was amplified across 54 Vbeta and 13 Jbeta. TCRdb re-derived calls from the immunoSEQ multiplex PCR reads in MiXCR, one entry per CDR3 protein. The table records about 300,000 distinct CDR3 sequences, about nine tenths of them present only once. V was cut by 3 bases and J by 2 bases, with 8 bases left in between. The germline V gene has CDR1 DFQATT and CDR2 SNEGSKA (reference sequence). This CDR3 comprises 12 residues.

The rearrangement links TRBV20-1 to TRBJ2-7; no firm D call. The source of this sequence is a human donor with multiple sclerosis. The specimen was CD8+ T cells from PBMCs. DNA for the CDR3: TGCAGTGCTAGGGCCGAGACCTACGAGCAGTACTTC. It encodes CSARAETYEQYF.